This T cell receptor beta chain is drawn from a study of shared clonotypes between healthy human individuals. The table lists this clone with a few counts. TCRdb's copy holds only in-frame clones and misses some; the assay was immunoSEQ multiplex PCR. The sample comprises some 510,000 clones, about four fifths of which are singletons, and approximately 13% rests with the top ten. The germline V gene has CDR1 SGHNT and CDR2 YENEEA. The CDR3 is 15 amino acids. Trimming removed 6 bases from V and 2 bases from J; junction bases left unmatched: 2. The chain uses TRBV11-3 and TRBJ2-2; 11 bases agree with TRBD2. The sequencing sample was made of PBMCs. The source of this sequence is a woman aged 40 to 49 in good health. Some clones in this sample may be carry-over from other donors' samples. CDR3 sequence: CASSSGRANTGELFF. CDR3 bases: TGTGCCAGCAGTAGCGGGAGGGCAAACACCGGGGAGCTGTTTTTT. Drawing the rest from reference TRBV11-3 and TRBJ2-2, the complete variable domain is EAGVVQSPRYKIIEKKQPVAFWCNPISGHNTLYWYLQNLGQGPELLIRYENEEAVDDSQLPKDRFSAERLKGVDSTLKIQPAELGDSAVYLCASSSGRANTGELFFGEGSRLTVL.